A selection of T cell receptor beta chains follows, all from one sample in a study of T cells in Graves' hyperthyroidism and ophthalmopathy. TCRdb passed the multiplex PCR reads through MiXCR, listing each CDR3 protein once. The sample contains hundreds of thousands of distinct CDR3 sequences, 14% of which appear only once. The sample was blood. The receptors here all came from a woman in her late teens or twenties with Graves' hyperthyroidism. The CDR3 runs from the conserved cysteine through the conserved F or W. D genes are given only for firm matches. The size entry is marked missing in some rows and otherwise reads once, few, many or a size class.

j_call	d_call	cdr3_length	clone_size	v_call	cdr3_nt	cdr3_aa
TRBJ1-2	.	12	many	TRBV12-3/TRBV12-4	TGTGCCAGCAGGGTGGGGGCGGCTGGCTACACCTTC	CASRVGAAGYTF
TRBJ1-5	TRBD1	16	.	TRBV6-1	TGTGCCAGCAGTCTAGGACAGGAATATAGCAATCAGCCCCAGCATTTT	CASSLGQEYSNQPQHF
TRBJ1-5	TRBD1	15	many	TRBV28	TGTGCCAGCGCCGCCCGGCAGGGGGGCAATCAGCCCCAGCATTTT	CASAARQGGNQPQHF
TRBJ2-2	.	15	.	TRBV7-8	TGTGCCAGCAGAATATCAGAGGTTGGGACCGGGGAGCTGTTTTTT	CASRISEVGTGELFF
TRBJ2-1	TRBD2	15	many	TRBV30	TGTGCCTGGAGTTATTTAGCGGGAGTGTACAATGAGCAGTTCTTC	CAWSYLAGVYNEQFF
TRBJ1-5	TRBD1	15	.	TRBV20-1	TGCAGTGCTAGAGATTTCGGGACAGGGGTTCAGCCCCAGCATTTT	CSARDFGTGVQPQHF
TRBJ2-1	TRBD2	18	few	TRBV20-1	TGCAGTGCCCTTGGACTAGCGGGAGCGTCACCTCCGTACAATGAGCAGTTCTTC	CSALGLAGASPPYNEQFF
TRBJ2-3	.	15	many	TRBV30	TGTGCCTGGAGTGTACTAGGCCGAAGCACAGATACGCAGTATTTT	CAWSVLGRSTDTQYF
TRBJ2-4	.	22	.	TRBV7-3	TGTGCCAGCAGCGCCGCTCCCATCCGGCGGGGGCTAAAAACGGGGGCCAAAAACATTCAGTACTTC	CASSAAPIRRGLKTGAKNIQYF
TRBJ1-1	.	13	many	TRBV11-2	TGTGCCAGCAGCGCTGGGAGGAACACTGAAGCTTTCTTT	CASSAGRNTEAFF
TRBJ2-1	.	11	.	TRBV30	TGTGCCTGGAGGTCCTACAATGAGCAGTTCTTC	CAWRSYNEQFF
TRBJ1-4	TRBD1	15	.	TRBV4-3	TGCGCCAGCAGCCAGGTCGACAGGGGGCAAGAAAAACTGTTTTTT	CASSQVDRGQEKLFF
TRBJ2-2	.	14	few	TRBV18	TGTGCCAGCTCACCTGGACGGAACACCGGGGAGCCGTTTTTT	CASSPGRNTGEPFF
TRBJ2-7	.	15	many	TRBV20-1	TGCAGTGCTAGGAGTGACTTTTCACAAACCTACGAGCAGTACTTC	CSARSDFSQTYEQYF
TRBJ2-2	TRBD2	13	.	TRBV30	TGTGCCTCGGGACTAGCGGGAGCCGGGGAGCTGTTTTTT	CASGLAGAGELFF
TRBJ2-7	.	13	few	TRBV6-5	TGTGCCAGCGCCGCAATGAGCTCCTACGAGCAGTACTTC	CASAAMSSYEQYF
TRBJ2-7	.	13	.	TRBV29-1	TGCAGCGCGGAGGGCGGAGGGGCCTACGAGCAGTACTTC	CSAEGGGAYEQYF
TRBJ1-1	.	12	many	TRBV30	TGTGCCTCCCAAAGGTGGTCCACTGAAGCTTTCTTT	CASQRWSTEAFF
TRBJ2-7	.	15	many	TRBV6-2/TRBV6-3	TGTGCCAGCAGTTACTTGGACAGTTCCTTCTACGAGCAGTACTTC	CASSYLDSSFYEQYF
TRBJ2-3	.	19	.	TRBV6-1	TGTGCCAGCCGAAATCCCCTGGGGGGTTTGGGGAAAAGCACAGATACGCAGTATTTT	CASRNPLGGLGKSTDTQYF
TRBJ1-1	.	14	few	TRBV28	TGTGCCAGCGGCACCCCTCGAGGGCAGGTTGAAGCTTTCTTT	CASGTPRGQVEAFF
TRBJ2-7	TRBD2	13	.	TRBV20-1	TGTAGTGGCCAGACTAGCGCGACCTACGAGCAGTACTTC	CSGQTSATYEQYF
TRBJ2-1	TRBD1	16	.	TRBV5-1	TGCGCCAGCAGAAAAGACCACCGACAGGGCTACAATGAGCAGTTCTTC	CASRKDHRQGYNEQFF
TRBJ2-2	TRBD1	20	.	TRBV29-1	TGCAGCGTTGAGGCCTTTTTGCTGACGCGACAGGGTATATACACCGGGGAGCTGTTTTTT	CSVEAFLLTRQGIYTGELFF
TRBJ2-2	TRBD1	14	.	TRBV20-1	TGCAGTGCTAGGGGGACAGGGATAACCGGGGAGCTGTTTTTT	CSARGTGITGELFF
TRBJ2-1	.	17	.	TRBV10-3	TGTGCCATCAGTGAGCCCCCCAGCGAGCGATCATACAATGAGCAGTTCTTC	CAISEPPSERSYNEQFF
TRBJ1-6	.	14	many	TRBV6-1	TGTGCCCTAACAGGGTGGGATTATAATTCACCCCTCCACTTT	CALTGWDYNSPLHF
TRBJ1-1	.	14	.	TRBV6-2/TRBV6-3	TGTGCCAGCGCACTCGACAGGATATCCACTGAAGCTTTCTTT	CASALDRISTEAFF
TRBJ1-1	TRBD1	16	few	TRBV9	TGTGCCAGCAGCCTGCTAAACAGGGGGCTGGGGACTGAAGCTTTCTTT	CASSLLNRGLGTEAFF
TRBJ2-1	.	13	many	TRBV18	TGTGCCAGCTCACCAGCGGGGTACAATGAGCAGTTCTTC	CASSPAGYNEQFF